The present T cell receptor beta chain was sequenced within a study of blood T cell repertoires in COVID-19. On the study more broadly: Acute-phase and convalescent COVID-19 samples originated in the United States, Italy and Spain. T cells, B-cell-depleted T cells, or PBMCs provided the cDNA or gDNA that served as material.

Germline V gives CDR1 ENHRY, CDR2 SYGVKD. This CDR3 has 14 amino acids. Germline trimming cut 6 bases from V and 8 bases from J; bases unmatched to any gene: 3. Seattle patient enrollment occurred during active infection, with longitudinal follow-up thereafter. The authors' processing: For nucleated cells, counts were estimated from reference gene primer amplification. Clones were sequenced by immunoSEQ multiplex PCR, and TCRdb holds only the in-frame ones, with some missing. That table is the source of V, J and clone size, and D and trimming were worked out from the DNA. The top ten hold almost 1.5% of the sample, which has roughly 300,000 clones, around 85% seen once.

The sample comprised peripheral blood. The TCR sequence derives from a human donor with COVID-19, enrolled during active disease. The donor label of this sample is uncertain. The J gene is TRBJ2-1, the V gene TRBV10-3; 14 bases line up with TRBD2. The CDR3 loop reads CAIRPGLAGDEQFF. CDR3 nucleotides: TGTGCCATCAGGCCGGGACTAGCGGGAGATGAGCAGTTCTTC.